This T cell receptor beta chain was recorded in a study of tumor T cells in aggressive B-cell lymphoma. About this clone: At one boundary the junction diverges from the germline segment, which might be a read error.

CDR1 is MDHEN, CDR2 SYDVKM, per germline. CDR3 length: 11 residues. Repertoires were generated with immunoSEQ multiplex PCR, while TCRdb's copy carries only in-frame clones and drops some. The table shows some 2,700 clones, with 65% to 90% occurring only once. The sequence derives from an adult with diffuse large B cell lymphoma. Some clones in this sample may be carry-over from other donors' samples. Specimen: tumor tissue. The rearrangement links TRBV28 to TRBJ1-2; unclear D gene. This CDR3 is CVSSFAYGYTF. The CDR3 bases are TGTGTCAGCAGTTTCGCGTACGGCTACACCTTC.